This T cell receptor beta chain comes out of a study of blood T cells in healthy people across ages (dated by TCRdb to the mid-2010s). The study in broad terms: Template switching captured roughly one uniquely barcoded TCR beta cDNA molecule per two T cells in model experiments. To track age-related changes in TCR beta repertoire diversity, the study relied on deep sequencing normalized with unique cDNA molecular identifiers. The donors were split into four age groups: young (average 16 years), middle-aged (nearly 40), aged (more than 60) and long-lived (roughly 88). Donors of different ages were randomly distributed across sequencing lanes to avoid experimental bias. The study analyzed two additional independent replicas of 1 million unique cDNA reads from the same blood draw for two donors, one aged 18 to 29 and one aged 80 or older. General findings and caveats noted by the study authors: Observed TCR beta diversity correlated strongly with the percentage of naive T cells measured by flow cytometry. Compared with the aged group, more naive CD4+ T cells, fewer expanded clones and increased TCR diversity were shown by the long-lived group, suggesting age selection. As age increased, observed TCR beta diversity per million T cells dropped in a roughly linear way, and a significant reduction was already evident by age about 40. Because the CMV infection status of the donors was unknown, age-related changes in expanded clonotypes may potentially have been confounded. Since profiling was done on bulk unsorted PBMCs, naive and antigen-experienced compartments could not be conclusively compared. Total diversity estimates from one million sequenced T cells were considered lower bounds and underestimates.

The roughly 39 donors, aged about 6 to 95 years, were systemically healthy Caucasian individuals from Russia. Each donor gave about 10 milliliters of peripheral blood, drawn into EDTA-treated Vacutainer tubes. Ficoll-Paque density-gradient centrifugation was used to isolate PBMCs, with at least 6.5 million per sample. Total RNA was extracted from PBMCs with Trizol reagent, with at least 6 micrograms obtained per sample. The percentages of naive CD45RAhigh/CD27high T cells were determined by flow cytometry on a PBMC aliquot from every donor. Libraries came from 5' RACE. TCRdb lists the instrument as Illumina HiSeq 2500. A second about 7 to 12 cycle PCR used a sample-barcoded 5' primer and a J-beta primer mix. Each TCR beta cDNA molecule received a unique molecular identifier from a template-switch 5' adaptor carrying 12 random nucleotides. Each sample yielded at least 3 million CDR3-containing paired-end reads. All of the RNA was converted into first-strand cDNA using the Mint cDNA synthesis kit, with a TRBC-specific oligonucleotide serving as the primer. Following uracil-DNA glycosylase treatment, all cDNA underwent a first 18-cycle PCR with the universal primers M1SS and BC2_uni_R. Concerning the study's data processing: For normalization, 1 million high-quality reads were randomly selected from each sample, with every read carrying a distinct molecular identifier. Instead of being binned into consensus sequences, reads with shared molecular identifiers were discarded. MiTCR, run with a Q25 quality threshold and the strictest error-elimination algorithm, handled CDR3 identification, clonotype clustering and error correction. A nonparametric unseen species model with Euler transformation was used to estimate lower-bound total TCR beta diversity. TCRdb cleaned the public reads at Q25 with fastp, built clones with MiXCR and kept in-frame beta chains. Each CDR3 protein gets just one entry, which takes the most common genes and DNA from the rows behind it. TCRdb, not the authors, supplied the V and J calls. This sample lists some 1.4 million distinct CDR3 sequences; around 42% were detected once. The ten largest clones add up to approximately 7.9% of the sample.

In the case of this clonotype: The specificity of this receptor is unknown. Its ends do not fully match the called genes, so a read error is possible.

CDR1 and CDR2 are drawn from the germline V gene: MNHEY, SVGAGI. Including the terminal cysteine and phenylalanine, the CDR3 comprises 18 residues. The kept DNA is CDR3 alone, 54 bases in frame from the first base. In this chain, TRBV6-5 is recombined with TRBJ2-3, and 7 bases in between align with TRBD2. The TCR originated in a woman aged 18-29 years in good health. Sequencing was done on a sample of blood. Read as DNA, the sequence is TGTGCCATCAGTTCCGCGGAGACTAGCCTCCCTAGCACAGATACGCAGTATTTT. This translates into CAISSAETSLPSTDTQYF.